This is a list of T cell receptor beta chains from one sample in a study of cytomegalovirus exposure and HLA in healthy donors. TCRdb's copy holds only in-frame clones and misses some; the assay was immunoSEQ multiplex PCR. The sample yields over 200,000 clones, 60% to 80% seen once. The sample was PBMCs. The receptor source for this set is a male donor in good health and CMV-seronegative. Each CDR3 is given with its conserved first and last residue. D genes are given only for firm matches. The size of a clone is reported for some rows only, either as once, few or many, or as a class for expanded clones.

TRBV28	NA	NA	TRBJ1-1	CASSLSLAGSTEAFF	TGTGCCAGCAGTTTATCCCTCGCCGGGAGCACTGAAGCTTTCTTT
TRBV5-4	TRBD2	few	TRBJ2-3	CASSAGLAGSTDTQYF	TGTGCCAGCAGCGCCGGACTAGCGGGTAGCACAGATACGCAGTATTTT
TRBV5-4	TRBD2	NA	TRBJ2-5	CASSLAGGGEQETQYF	TGTGCCAGCAGCTTGGCCGGCGGGGGGGAGCAAGAGACCCAGTACTTC
TRBV5-6	TRBD1	NA	TRBJ2-5	CASSPDRQGPETQYF	TGTGCCAGCAGCCCCGATCGACAGGGGCCAGAGACCCAGTACTTC
TRBV7-9	NA	NA	TRBJ1-3	CASSPSGGIGNTIYF	TGTGCCAGCAGCCCCTCCGGGGGGATCGGAAACACCATATATTTT
TRBV7-3	TRBD2	NA	TRBJ2-3	CASSLTGGGGADTQYF	TGTGCCAGCAGCTTAACCGGCGGGGGAGGTGCAGATACGCAGTATTTT
TRBV7-3	NA	NA	TRBJ2-2	CASSWTYTGELFF	TGTGCCAGCAGCTGGACATACACCGGGGAGCTGTTTTTT
TRBV29-1	TRBD1	NA	TRBJ1-2	CSDRGSYGYTF	TGCAGCGACAGGGGATCCTATGGCTACACCTTC
TRBV6-1	NA	NA	TRBJ2-7	CASSEIYSSYEQYF	TGTGCCAGCAGTGAAATTTACAGCTCCTACGAGCAGTACTTC
TRBV2	NA	once	TRBJ1-1	CASMGRNTEAFF	TGTGCCAGCATGGGGAGGAACACTGAAGCTTTCTTT
TRBV7-3	NA	NA	TRBJ2-3	CASSLMGSADTQYF	TGTGCCAGCAGCTTAATGGGGAGTGCAGATACGCAGTATTTT
TRBV7-2	TRBD1	NA	TRBJ2-3	CASSSPGQDQVPDTQYF	TGTGCCAGCAGCTCGCCCGGACAGGACCAAGTCCCAGATACGCAGTATTTT
TRBV4-3	NA	NA	TRBJ1-3	CASSQDSGRSWQKNTIYF	TGCGCCAGCAGCCAAGATTCGGGAAGATCTTGGCAGAAAAACACCATATATTTT
TRBV7-9	NA	NA	TRBJ1-5	CASSPDRPHQPQHF	TGTGCCAGCAGCCCGGACAGACCCCATCAGCCCCAGCATTTT
TRBV5-6	NA	NA	TRBJ1-5	CASSLGAGALNQPQHF	TGTGCCAGCAGCTTGGGGGCAGGGGCCCTTAATCAGCCCCAGCATTTT
TRBV11-3	TRBD2	few	TRBJ2-1	CASSSSGSYNEQFF	TGTGCCAGCAGTAGTAGCGGGAGCTACAATGAGCAGTTCTTC
TRBV19	NA	NA	TRBJ2-1	CASNSLWGTYNEQFF	TGTGCCAGTAACTCGTTGTGGGGCACCTACAATGAGCAGTTCTTC
TRBV19	NA	NA	TRBJ2-7	CASSISSGTYEQYF	TGTGCCAGTAGTATCAGTTCAGGTACCTACGAGCAGTACTTC
TRBV7-9	NA	NA	TRBJ2-2	CASSFWGSANTGELFF	TGTGCCAGCAGCTTCTGGGGCAGCGCGAACACCGGGGAGCTGTTTTTT
TRBV4-3	TRBD1	few	TRBJ2-5	CASSQAEGAGTQYF	TGCGCCAGCAGCCAAGCCGAGGGGGCCGGGACCCAGTACTTC
TRBV6-5	TRBD1	NA	TRBJ2-5	CASSRQGTQETQYF	TGTGCCAGCAGCCGACAGGGGACCCAAGAGACCCAGTACTTC
TRBV29-1	TRBD2	NA	TRBJ2-3	CSVGLAGVTDTQYF	TGCAGCGTGGGACTAGCGGGGGTCACAGATACGCAGTATTTT
TRBV7-6	NA	NA	TRBJ2-7	CASSLYPSEQYF	TGTGCCAGCAGCTTATATCCGTCCGAGCAGTACTTC
TRBV13	TRBD1	NA	TRBJ2-7	CASSAGQVYEQYF	TGTGCCAGCAGCGCGGGACAGGTGTACGAGCAGTACTTC
TRBV7-9	NA	NA	TRBJ1-4	CASSSPGQTNEKLFF	TGTGCCAGCAGCTCCCCCGGACAGACGAATGAAAAACTGTTTTTT
TRBV2	TRBD1	NA	TRBJ1-1	CASSAQGADTEAFF	TGTGCCAGCAGCGCACAGGGGGCGGACACTGAAGCTTTCTTT
TRBV4-2	TRBD1	NA	TRBJ1-2	CASSQFSRQGRFGYTF	TGTGCCAGCAGCCAATTCTCTCGACAGGGACGGTTCGGCTACACCTTC
TRBV6-5	NA	NA	TRBJ2-1	CATHNEQFF	TGTGCCACTCACAATGAGCAGTTCTTC
TRBV28	NA	NA	TRBJ2-7	CASSPISSYEQYF	TGTGCCAGCAGTCCCATTAGCTCCTACGAGCAGTACTTC
TRBV25-1	TRBD1	once	TRBJ2-7	CASSAGTGINEQYF	TGTGCCAGCAGCGCCGGGACAGGGATCAACGAGCAGTACTTC
TRBV7-7	TRBD1	NA	TRBJ2-3	CASSSGQGVVDTQYF	TGTGCCAGCAGCTCCGGACAGGGGGTGGTAGATACGCAGTATTTT
TRBV5-6	TRBD1	NA	TRBJ1-5	CASSLAGGSPQHF	TGTGCCAGCAGCTTGGCAGGGGGCAGCCCCCAGCATTTT
TRBV14	NA	NA	TRBJ2-7	CASSHGGYEQYF	TGTGCCAGCAGCCACGGTGGTTACGAGCAGTACTTC
TRBV4-1	TRBD2	NA	TRBJ2-1	CASSLAGATYNEQFF	TGCGCCAGCAGCCTAGCGGGGGCTACCTACAATGAGCAGTTCTTC
TRBV4-2	TRBD1	NA	TRBJ2-7	CASSQAGTGRDYEQYF	TGTGCCAGCAGCCAGGCCGGGACAGGACGCGACTACGAGCAGTACTTC
TRBV7-8	NA	NA	TRBJ1-2	CASSSPMGGNYGYTF	TGTGCCAGCAGCTCCCCGATGGGGGGTAACTATGGCTACACCTTC
TRBV7-9	TRBD2	NA	TRBJ2-1	CASSPFGREGLDEQFF	TGTGCCAGCAGCCCCTTCGGGAGGGAGGGCTTAGATGAGCAGTTCTTC